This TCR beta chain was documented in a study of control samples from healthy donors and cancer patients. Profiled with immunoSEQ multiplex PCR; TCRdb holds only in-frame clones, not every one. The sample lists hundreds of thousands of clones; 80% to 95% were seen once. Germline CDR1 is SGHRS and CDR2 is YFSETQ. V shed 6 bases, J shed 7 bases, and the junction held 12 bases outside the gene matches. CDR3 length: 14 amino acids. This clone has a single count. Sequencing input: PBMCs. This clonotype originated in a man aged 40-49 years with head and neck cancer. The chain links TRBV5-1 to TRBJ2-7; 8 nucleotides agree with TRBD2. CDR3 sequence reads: CASNEGAGVGEQYF. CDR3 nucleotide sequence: TGCGCCAGCAATGAAGGAGCGGGAGTGGGGGAGCAGTACTTC.